This passage covers 15 T cell receptor beta chains from one sample sequenced in a study of blood T cells in healthy people across ages. The authors ran a second PCR of about 6 to 11 cycles using a sample-barcoded 5' primer and a J-beta primer mix. TCRdb used MiXCR to reprocess the 5' RACE reads, holding one entry per CDR3 protein. The sample has hundreds of thousands of distinct CDR3 sequences, approximately 52% seen once. The source material was blood. The receptors originated from an elderly woman in good health.

The sample holds many counts of this clonotype. The CDR3 coding sequence is TGTGCCAGCAGTGCACAGGTTTCGGGGGGGGAGCTGTTTTTT. Its translation is CASSAQVSGGELFF. V gene TRBV12-3 or TRBV12-4 combines with J gene TRBJ2-2; D may match TRBD1 or TRBD2 (5 bases each). The V and J ends lost 5 bases and 8 bases respectively, with 15 bases between them. The CDR3 runs 14 residues.

In its sample, this clonotype was seen many times. The chain combines TRBV6-6 with TRBJ1-2; D is unclear. Germline loops: CDR1 MNHNY, CDR2 SVGAGI (reference sequence). The CDR3 is 13 residues long. Trimming removed 2 bases at V and 7 bases at J, with 11 bases between. CDR3 in amino acids: CASSYLQGGGYTF. CDR3 in DNA: TGTGCCAGCAGTTACCTTCAAGGTGGTGGCTACACCTTC.

The table lists this clonotype with a few counts. The chain joins TRBV3-1 to TRBJ1-2, with D perhaps TRBD1 (6 bases). The CDR3 runs to 15 residues. Germline V gene lookup returns CDR1 LGHDT and CDR2 YNNKEL (reference sequence). Trimming removed 1 base from V and 2 bases from J, with 11 bases in between. In nucleotides, the CDR3 is TGTGCCAGCAGCCAAGGGGACAATTCGAACTATGGCTACACCTTC. Translated: CASSQGDNSNYGYTF.

This chain uses TRBV20-1 with TRBJ1-2; the D is unclear. Germline V gene lookup returns CDR1 DFQATT and CDR2 SNEGSKA (reference sequence). V gave up 3 bases and J gave up 4 bases, with 12 bases separating them. There are 13 residues in the CDR3. CDR3 amino acids: CSASPDESYGYTF. In DNA, the CDR3 is TGCAGTGCTAGCCCGGACGAGAGCTATGGCTACACCTTC.

The chain combines TRBV15 with TRBJ2-3; a weak D match, TRBD2 (6 bases). This CDR3 contains 16 residues. V was pared by 3 bases and J by 0 bases, with 13 bases between. The germline V gene encodes CDR1 LNHNV and CDR2 YYDKDF (reference sequence). CDR3 amino acids: CATSRRGGSSTDTQYF. Here the CDR3 DNA reads TGTGCCACCAGCAGGAGGGGAGGTTCCAGCACAGATACGCAGTATTTT.

The V call is TRBV12-3 or TRBV12-4, the J call TRBJ2-7; perhaps TRBD2 as D (6 bases). CDR3 size: 16 residues. The germline V and J ends were trimmed by 5 bases and 7 bases, with 24 bases remaining between them. The DNA of the CDR3 is TGTGCCAGCAGTCGGGGAGCCTCGGGAGACTACAATGAGCAGTACTTC. It codes for CASSRGASGDYNEQYF.

This clonotype has more than one count but fewer than ten. This rearrangement joins TRBV5-4 to TRBJ2-2; unclear D gene. This CDR3 contains 15 residues. V was pared by 4 bases and J by 1 base, with 11 bases between. Germline V gene lookup returns CDR1 SGHNT and CDR2 YYREEE (reference sequence). The CDR3 nucleotides read TGTGCCAGCAGCCGACAACATCAGAACACCGGGGAGCTGTTTTTT. Amino acids: CASSRQHQNTGELFF. Full variable domain (missing parts from reference TRBV5-4 and TRBJ2-2): ETGVTQSPTHLIKTRGQQVTLRCSSQSGHNTVSWYQQALGQGPQFIFQYYREEENGRGNFPPRFSGLQFPNYSSELNVNALELDDSALYLCASSRQHQNTGELFFGEGSRLTVL.

This clonotype was recorded at least ten times. CDR3 nucleotides: TGCAGCGTTCGAGGGGCGTTGTCAGAGACCCAGTACTTC. Translated: CSVRGALSETQYF. This sequence joins TRBV29-1 and TRBJ2-5; possibly TRBD1 or TRBD2 for D (5 bases each). V shed 5 bases and J shed 4 bases, with 14 bases lying between them. This CDR3 has 13 residues. CDR1 SQVTM and CDR2 ANQGSEA come from the germline V gene. Looking up the rest from reference TRBV29-1 and TRBJ2-5 gives the full variable domain: SAVISQKPSRDICQRGTSLTIQCQVDSQVTMMFWYRQQPGQSLTLIATANQGSEATYESGFVIDKFPISRPNLTFSTLTVSNMSPEDSSIYLCSVRGALSETQYFGPGTRLLVL.

This clonotype has just a few counts. V and J are TRBV6-6 and TRBJ2-2; tentatively, D is TRBD1 (6 bases). The CDR3 is 15 amino acids. Trimming removed 5 bases at V and 4 bases at J, with 14 bases between. Germline V gives CDR1 MNHNY, CDR2 SVGAGI (reference sequence). CDR3 bases: TGTGCCAGCAGTGCGATAGGGACAAGCACCGGGGAGCTGTTTTTT. It encodes CASSAIGTSTGELFF.

This clonotype was observed many times. The rearrangement links TRBV5-1 to TRBJ2-7; D tentatively fits TRBD1 or TRBD2 (5 bases each). The length of the CDR3 is 15 residues. V shed 4 bases and J shed 0 bases, with 14 bases lying between them. The V gene's germline CDR1 is SGHRS and CDR2 YFSETQ. This CDR3 reads CASSPGTVSSYEQYF. CDR3 bases: TGCGCCAGCAGCCCTGGGACGGTTAGCTCCTACGAGCAGTACTTC. Using reference TRBV5-1 and TRBJ2-7 for the parts outside the CDR3, the full variable domain is KAGVTQTPRYLIKTRGQQVTLSCSPISGHRSVSWYQQTPGQGLQFLFEYFSETQRNKGNFPGRFSGRQFSNSRSEMNVSTLELGDSALYLCASSPGTVSSYEQYFGPGTRLTVT.

This clonotype was counted a single time. The chain employs TRBV25-1 and TRBJ2-1; 16 bases are a match to TRBD2. With 6 bases clipped from V and 1 base from J, the junction kept 12 bases outside the gene matches. Per germline, CDR1 MGHDK and CDR2 SYGVNS. This CDR3 is 20 amino acids long. The CDR3 region is CASRSVGTSGGALSYNEQFF. The CDR3 nucleotides read TGTGCCAGCAGGTCCGTCGGGACTAGCGGGGGGGCCCTATCCTACAATGAGCAGTTCTTC.

At least ten counts were recorded for this clonotype. This sequence joins TRBV28 and TRBJ2-1; 8 bases align to TRBD1. The germline gives CDR1 MDHEN, CDR2 SYDVKM. With V trimmed by 6 bases and J by 6 bases, 16 bases remained unmatched. The CDR3 extends over 17 amino acids. CDR3 sequence: CASRVDRAPSFTNEQFF. DNA for the CDR3: TGTGCCAGCAGAGTGGACAGGGCGCCCTCTTTCACCAATGAGCAGTTCTTC. The whole variable domain, filled in from reference TRBV28 and TRBJ2-1, reads DVKVTQSSRYLVKRTGEKVFLECVQDMDHENMFWYRQDPGLGLRLIYFSYDVKMKEKGDIPEGYSVSREKKERFSLILESASTNQTSMYLCASRVDRAPSFTNEQFFGPGTRLTVL.

With respect to this clonotype: With a much larger clone just one base away, this may be a read error. The J gene is TRBJ1-1, the V gene TRBV28, with TRBD1 as a possible D gene (6 bases). Germline V lookup: CDR1 MDHEN, CDR2 SYDVKM. The CDR3 runs to 13 residues. CDR3 region: CDSADRSHTEAFF. CDR3 in DNA: TGTGACAGCGCGGACAGATCCCACACTGAAGCTTTCTTT.

This clonotype appeared many times. The V gene is TRBV5-4, the J gene TRBJ2-1, with a tentative D call TRBD1 (6 bases). Germline CDR1 reads SGHNT; CDR2 reads YYREEE (reference sequence). Trimming removed 0 bases at V and 7 bases at J, with 11 bases between. There are 14 residues in the CDR3. The CDR3, as DNA: TGTGCCAGCAGCTTGGAAGACAGGAAGAATGAGCAGTTCTTC. It translates to CASSLEDRKNEQFF. Using reference TRBV5-4 and TRBJ2-1 for the parts outside the CDR3, the full variable domain is ETGVTQSPTHLIKTRGQQVTLRCSSQSGHNTVSWYQQALGQGPQFIFQYYREEENGRGNFPPRFSGLQFPNYSSELNVNALELDDSALYLCASSLEDRKNEQFFGPGTRLTVL.

The chain employs TRBV4-2 and TRBJ2-5; no clear D. Looked up from germline, CDR1 is LGHNA and CDR2 is YNFKEQ. CDR3 length equals 13 residues. Trimming shortened V by 2 bases and J by 0 bases, and 4 bases separated the two germline ends. CDR3 nucleotides: TGTGCCAGCAGCCAATACTACCAAGAGACCCAGTACTTC. It encodes CASSQYYQETQYF.